This record covers a single T cell receptor beta chain. What this receptor recognizes is not known. No base quality values were provided; no much bigger clone lies one nucleotide off. In the prospective study, participants were roughly 18 to 95 years old, resided in about two dozen geographic areas of the United States, and were enrolled through a virtual design. In the prospective study, participants were assigned to cohorts based on the clinical history participants reported in a screening survey and a study questionnaire. Each participant in the prospective study had whole blood, serum and a nasopharyngeal or oropharyngeal swab collected by mobile phlebotomists. Participants in the prospective study had the option to provide additional blood draws and questionnaires over an approximately 2-month period. Before DNA extraction, blood samples from the prospective study were shipped at room temperature or frozen.

The record originates from a study of blood T cell repertoires in COVID-19 (dated by TCRdb to between 2020 and 2021). Some background on the complete study: Collaborator samples came from the United States, Italy and Spain and covered acute and convalescent phases of COVID-19. The material from the prospective study consisted of cDNA or gDNA derived from T cells, B-cell-depleted T cells, or PBMCs. Subjects who had been exposed to COVID-19, were actively infected with it, or had recovered from it provided the deeply sampled blood TCRbeta repertoires that made up the dataset. The repertoires were released in a freely available public database meant as a resource for research on the immune response to SARS-CoV-2. The samples were drawn from two sources: the first 160 participants of the ongoing ImmuneRACE study, and 950 to 1,500 subjects contributed by 6 global collaborators. Sample metadata almost always included a de-identified subject ID, COVID-19 status, age in years and sex. Where HLA class I and class II types were available, the types were taken from metadata supplied by the sample provider, not from assay-based typing. The study at large found these results: Clinical and demographic metadata were provided uncurated, with the amount varying by source and participant.

CDR1 and CDR2, looked up from the germline V gene (reference sequence), are LGHDT and YNNKEL. Cut back by 2 bases and 4 bases, the V and J ends lie 9 bases apart. Reading from cysteine to phenylalanine, the CDR3 counts 13 amino acids. Only the CDR3 part of the read is kept: 39 bases, read in frame from the first base. TCRbeta CDR3 regions were amplified from genomic DNA by means of the immunoSEQ Assay, a bias-controlled multiplex PCR. The authors' pipeline ran thus. Nucleated cell counts per sample were estimated from amplification of reference gene primers within the assay. To quantify the absolute abundance of each unique TCRbeta CDR3 rearrangement, sequence reads were collapsed and filtered. For each sample, productive Simpson clonality was calculated by taking the square root of Simpson's diversity index across productive rearrangements. This is the immuneACCESS table as TCRdb keeps it, with only in-frame sequences that have V and J called. A part of the clones is gone; compared with another copy, unresolved V genes explain less than half, and the rest is unexplained. From that table come the V and J calls and clone size; the DNA was used to work out D and trimming. Counted in this sample were 380,000 or so clones; approximately 88% of them appeared once. 2% to 2.5% of the sample is taken by the ten largest.

In this chain, TRBV3-1 (or the pseudogene TRBV3-2) is recombined with TRBJ2-7; TRBD1 is perhaps the D gene, given 6 matching bases. This sequence originates from a woman in her 40s with acute COVID-19. Input material: PBMCs or T cells enriched from blood (not recorded which). The CDR3 here reads CASSQRTAYEQYF. The nucleotide sequence reads TGTGCCAGCAGCCAAAGGACAGCGTACGAGCAGTACTTC.